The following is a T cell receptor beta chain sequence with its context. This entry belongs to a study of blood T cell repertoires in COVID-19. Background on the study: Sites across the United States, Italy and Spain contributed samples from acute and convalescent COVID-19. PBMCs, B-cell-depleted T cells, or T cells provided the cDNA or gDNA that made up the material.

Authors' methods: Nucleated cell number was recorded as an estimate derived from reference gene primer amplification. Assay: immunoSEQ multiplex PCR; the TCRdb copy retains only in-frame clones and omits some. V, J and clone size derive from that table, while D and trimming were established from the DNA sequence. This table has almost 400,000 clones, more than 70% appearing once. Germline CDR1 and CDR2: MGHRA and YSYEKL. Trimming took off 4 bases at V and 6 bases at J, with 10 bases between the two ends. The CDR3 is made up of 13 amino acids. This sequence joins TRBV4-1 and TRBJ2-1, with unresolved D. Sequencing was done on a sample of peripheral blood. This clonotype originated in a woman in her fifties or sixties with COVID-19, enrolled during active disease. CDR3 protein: CASSPEMVNEQFF. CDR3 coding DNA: TGCGCCAGCAGCCCGGAGATGGTCAATGAGCAGTTCTTC.